This T cell receptor (beta chain) emerged from a study of T cells in lung cancer brain metastases. Study-level background: Among the roughly 21 patients, around 18 reported tobacco use, median approximately 40 pack-years.

With V trimmed by 1 base and J by 5 bases, 5 bases remained unmatched. The CDR3 has 15 residues. CDR1 and CDR2 (germline): SGHVS, FQNEAQ. Sequenced by immunoSEQ multiplex PCR; TCRdb stores in-frame clones only, minus some. The top ten hold around 4.5% of the sample, which has about 2,000 clones, about 93% seen once. The rearrangement uses TRBV7-8 and TRBJ2-5; 9 bases align to TRBD2. Sample: tumor tissue from the primary lung tumor. The source is a woman aged 25 to 39 with non-small cell lung cancer. The CDR3 loop is CASSLDSGSGETQYF. CDR3 coding DNA: TGTGCCAGCAGCTTAGATAGCGGGAGCGGGGAGACCCAGTACTTC.